This T cell receptor (beta chain) was found in a study of shared clonotypes between healthy human individuals. Whole-study findings and limits: Against clonotypes common to all four donors, non-shared ones had lower generation probabilities. Only blood was sampled, and tissue TCR repertoires likely differ from blood ones. Large sequencing depth failed to make sorted-subset sequencing complete, rarefaction showed.

Germline lookup yields CDR1 SGHTS and CDR2 YDEGEE. The CDR3 is 16 amino acids. The V segment lost 4 bases and the J segment 1 base; nucleotides outside the gene matches: 9. The data were produced by immunoSEQ multiplex PCR, yet TCRdb's version contains in-frame clones alone and is incomplete. The table has hundreds of thousands of clones, around 72% seen once; the top ten hold 10% to 13%. About this clone itself: Its antigen is still unknown.

The sequence came from a man aged 25-40 years in good health. The chain combines TRBV5-8 with TRBJ1-2; 8 bases align to TRBD1. The sample consisted of memory CD4+ T cells sorted from blood. Regarding subset: CD45RA-negative fraction. CDR3 nucleotide sequence: TGTGCCAGCAGCGCCCGACAGGGGAGACTTAACTATGGCTACACCTTC. Encoded protein: CASSARQGRLNYGYTF. Together with reference TRBV5-8 and TRBJ1-2, the CDR3 gives the full variable domain: EAGVTQSPTHLIKTRGQQATLRCSPISGHTSVYWYQQALGLGLQFLLWYDEGEERNRGNFPPRFSGRQFPNYSSELNVNALELEDSALYLCASSARQGRLNYGYTFGSGTRLTVV.